This is a list of T cell receptor beta chains from one sample in a study of cytomegalovirus exposure and HLA in healthy donors. TCRdb keeps only in-frame clones here, not all; method: immunoSEQ multiplex PCR. The table records about 200,000 clones, roughly three quarters of them present only once. Material: PBMCs. The receptors were sampled from a male donor in good health and CMV-seropositive. Each CDR3 is given without its conserved first and last residue. The order of the fields is CDR3 length, V gene, CDR3 protein.

length: 11; V: TRBV28; CDR3: ASSLPRVQPQH
length: 12; V: TRBV7-6; CDR3: ASSPRTEGYEQY
length: 14; V: TRBV27; CDR3: ASSFDRAIAKNIQY
length: 12; V: TRBV29-1; CDR3: SVEGGPLGETQY
length: 13; V: TRBV5-4; CDR3: ASSSLAGGHNEQF
length: 13; V: TRBV10-3; CDR3: AIGLAGPSTDTQY
length: 11; V: TRBV7-8; CDR3: ASSTDRGRGYT
length: 12; V: TRBV15; CDR3: ATSSRGLREKLF
length: 14; V: TRBV27; CDR3: ASSLFSGVLDYGYT
length: 15; V: TRBV12-2; CDR3: ASRPKTGGPNYYGYT
length: 12; V: TRBV5-1; CDR3: ASSLGQGNNEQY
length: 13; V: TRBV7-3; CDR3: ASSLLGGADTEAF
length: 13; V: TRBV7-3; CDR3: ASSLGTMWDNEQF
length: 11; V: TRBV18; CDR3: ASSATGDTEAF
length: 11; V: TRBV19; CDR3: ASNEGGWDEQF
length: 12; V: TRBV18; CDR3: ASSSDISGNTIY
length: 10; V: TRBV6-1; CDR3: ASCGSYTEAF
length: 12; V: TRBV11-1; CDR3: ASSLAGKSDGYT
length: 13; V: TRBV2; CDR3: ASRDVLAGVDTQY
length: 11; V: TRBV5-1; CDR3: ASSLDREDTQY
length: 14; V: TRBV9; CDR3: ASSVVGGSGANVLT
length: 14; V: TRBV7-3; CDR3: ASSPQGREANNEQF
length: 14; V: TRBV7-2; CDR3: ASSPHGQGTYQPQH
length: 15; V: TRBV4-2; CDR3: ASSQVPPSGRLYEQY
length: 12; V: TRBV5-5; CDR3: ASSWDRGSYEQY
length: 12; V: TRBV6-6; CDR3: ASSSSLGRSEQY
length: 16; V: TRBV4-1; CDR3: ASSQVPGLGSGTDTQY
length: 11; V: TRBV11-1; CDR3: ASSLRSAGEAF
length: 13; V: TRBV5-5; CDR3: ASSLLGQGIEKLF
length: 14; V: TRBV4-3; CDR3: ASSPEPYRENSPLH
length: 13; V: TRBV7-2; CDR3: ASSLSTKGGQPQH
length: 17; V: TRBV4-3; CDR3: ASSQDLHTATPSGNTIY